Listed below are T cell receptor beta chains from one sample, sequenced in a study of CD8+CD57+ T cells in acquired aplastic anemia. TCRdb itself ran the reads through MiXCR, one entry per CDR3 protein. The sample contains approximately 150,000 distinct CDR3 sequences, about 45% of which appear only once. Source material: sorted CD4+, CD8+, or CD8+CD57+ T cells (not recorded which) from PBMCs. Source of these receptors: a human donor with aplastic anemia. Each CDR3 is given with its conserved first and last residue. A D gene is named only where the DNA matches it firmly. Clone size, where shown, is once, few, many, or a class for clones that have expanded.

TGTGCCACCAGCCACAGACTACGACAAGGGGTCGATGAAGCTTTCTTT,CATSHRLRQGVDEAFF,NA,TRBV15,NA,TRBJ1-1
TGCAGTGCTAGAATTCGTCGCGAGGGAAACACAGATACGCAGTATTTT,CSARIRREGNTDTQYF,NA,TRBV20-1,many,TRBJ2-3
TGTGCCAGCAGCCCAACGGACGGACAGGGAACCTACGAGCAGTACTTC,CASSPTDGQGTYEQYF,TRBD1,TRBV11-1,NA,TRBJ2-7
TGCGCCAGTAGGCTACAGGGGGATTCCTACGAGCAGTACTTC,CASRLQGDSYEQYF,TRBD1,TRBV5-1,many,TRBJ2-7
TGTGCCATCACCCTGGGACAAGGAAACACTGAAGCTTTCTTT,CAITLGQGNTEAFF,NA,TRBV10-3,NA,TRBJ1-1
TGTGCCACCAGTGCGAACCAACAGCAGGGATCAATTTATGGCTACACCTTC,CATSANQQQGSIYGYTF,NA,TRBV24-1,many,TRBJ1-2
TGTGCCAGCAGTGAAGGGCGGGCCGACCATCACACCATATATTTT,CASSEGRADHHTIYF,NA,TRBV6-1,NA,TRBJ1-3
TGTGCCAGCAGCCCGGACAGTAACTATGGCTACACCTTC,CASSPDSNYGYTF,NA,TRBV11-2,many,TRBJ1-2
TGTGCCAGTAGCCCCGCCTGGGAGGAACGGCCCCAGCATTTT,CASSPAWEERPQHF,NA,TRBV19,NA,TRBJ1-5
TGTGCCAGCAGGCTAGTGGGGACTAGCACAGATACGCAGTATTTT,CASRLVGTSTDTQYF,NA,TRBV2,NA,TRBJ2-3
TGCGCCAGCAGCCTGACAGGGGGCGCCGGGTCGAACTATGGCTACACCTTC,CASSLTGGAGSNYGYTF,TRBD1,TRBV5-1,many,TRBJ1-2
TGTGCCATCAGCGTGGTCCGGCAAGGACAGCCCCAGCATTTT,CAISVVRQGQPQHF,NA,TRBV10-3,NA,TRBJ1-5
TGCAGCGTGGTCTCGGGAGCAGAGAACTATGGCTACACCTTC,CSVVSGAENYGYTF,NA,TRBV29-1,NA,TRBJ1-2
TGTGCCAGCAGCCAAGTTAGGCTAGCGGGGGGAAATGAGCAGTTCTTC,CASSQVRLAGGNEQFF,TRBD2,TRBV3-1,many,TRBJ2-1
TGTGCCAGTAGTCAGACAGGGGGGAATCAGCCCCAGCATTTT,CASSQTGGNQPQHF,TRBD1,TRBV19,NA,TRBJ1-5